This record concerns one T cell receptor (beta chain) sequence. The antigen is not known. Produced via immunoSEQ multiplex PCR; TCRdb's table is partial and in-frame only. This sample carries around 120,000 clones, around 90% of them seen once, and the ten largest clones take around 30%. This specimen comes from a study of T cell responses to AZD1222 COVID-19 vaccine. Notes on the study in general: Donors in the cohort were predominantly white British and more often female, and clonal diversity was possibly underestimated.

The length of the CDR3 is 14 residues. Losses at the gene ends were 4 bases for V and 6 bases for J; bases not matched to a gene: 8. Germline CDR1 reads MNHEY; CDR2 reads SMNVEV (reference sequence). The TCR sequence derives from an adult in good health. The V call is TRBV27, the J call TRBJ1-1, with 7 positions matching TRBD1. Sequenced here: peripheral blood, sampled on day 0 of AZD1222 vaccination. In DNA, the CDR3 is TGTGCCAGCAGTTCAAAGGGGGCTGGGTCTGAAGCTTTCTTT. It encodes CASSSKGAGSEAFF.